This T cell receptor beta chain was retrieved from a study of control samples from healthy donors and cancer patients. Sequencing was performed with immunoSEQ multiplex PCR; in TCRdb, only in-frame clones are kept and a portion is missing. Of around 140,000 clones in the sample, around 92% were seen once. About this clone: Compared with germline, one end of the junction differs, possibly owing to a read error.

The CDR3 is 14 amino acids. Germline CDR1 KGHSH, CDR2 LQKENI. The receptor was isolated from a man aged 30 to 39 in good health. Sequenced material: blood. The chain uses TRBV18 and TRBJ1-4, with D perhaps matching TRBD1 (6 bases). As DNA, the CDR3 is TGTGCCAGCTCACCAAGGGGGACTAACGAAAAACTGTTTTTT. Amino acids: CASSPRGTNEKLFF.